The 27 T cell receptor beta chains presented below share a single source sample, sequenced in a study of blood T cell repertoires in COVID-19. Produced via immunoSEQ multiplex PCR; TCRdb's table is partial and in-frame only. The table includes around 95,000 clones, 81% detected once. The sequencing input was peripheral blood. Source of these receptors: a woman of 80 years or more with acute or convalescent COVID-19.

DNA for the CDR3: TGTGCCAGCAGCGGAGGGACTGCCTCTTTCCGTAATGAGCAGTTCTTC. As protein: CASSGGTASFRNEQFF. This rearrangement joins TRBV28 to TRBJ2-1, with D perhaps matching TRBD2 (6 bases). The V gene's germline CDR1 is MDHEN and CDR2 SYDVKM. The CDR3 length is 16 residues. Trimming removed 6 bases at V and 7 bases at J, with 22 bases between.

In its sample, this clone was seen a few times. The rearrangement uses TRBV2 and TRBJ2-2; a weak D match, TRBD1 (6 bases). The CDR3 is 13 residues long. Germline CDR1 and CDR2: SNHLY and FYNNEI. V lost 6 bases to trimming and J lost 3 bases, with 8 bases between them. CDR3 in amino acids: CASRYRDTGELFF. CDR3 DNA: TGTGCCAGCAGATACAGGGACACCGGGGAGCTGTTTTTT.

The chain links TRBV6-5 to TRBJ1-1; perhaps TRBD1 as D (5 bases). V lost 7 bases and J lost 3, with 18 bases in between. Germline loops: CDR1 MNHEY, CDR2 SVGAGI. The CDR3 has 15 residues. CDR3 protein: CASTRRVWGDTEAFF. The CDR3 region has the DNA TGTGCCAGCACTCGCAGGGTTTGGGGGGACACTGAAGCTTTCTTT.

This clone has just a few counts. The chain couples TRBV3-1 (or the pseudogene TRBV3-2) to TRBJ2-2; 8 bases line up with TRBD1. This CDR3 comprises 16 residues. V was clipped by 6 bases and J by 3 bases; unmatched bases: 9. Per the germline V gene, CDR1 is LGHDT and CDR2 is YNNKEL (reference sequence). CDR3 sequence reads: CASRFQGASDTGELFF. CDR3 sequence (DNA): TGTGCCAGCAGGTTCCAGGGGGCTAGCGACACCGGGGAGCTGTTTTTT.

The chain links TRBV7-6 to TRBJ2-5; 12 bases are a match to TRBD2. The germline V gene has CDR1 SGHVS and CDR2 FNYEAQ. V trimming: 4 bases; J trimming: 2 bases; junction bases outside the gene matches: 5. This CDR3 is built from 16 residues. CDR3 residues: CASSSYLAGGQETQYF. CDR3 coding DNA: TGTGCCAGCAGCTCCTACCTAGCGGGGGGGCAAGAGACCCAGTACTTC.

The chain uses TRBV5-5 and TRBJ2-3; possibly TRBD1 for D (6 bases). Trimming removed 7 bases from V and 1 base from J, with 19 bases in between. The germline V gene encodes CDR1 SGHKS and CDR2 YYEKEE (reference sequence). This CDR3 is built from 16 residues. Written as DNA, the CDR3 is TGTGCCAGCCAATTTATGGGGGCTAGCCGCACAGATACGCAGTATTTT. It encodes CASQFMGASRTDTQYF.

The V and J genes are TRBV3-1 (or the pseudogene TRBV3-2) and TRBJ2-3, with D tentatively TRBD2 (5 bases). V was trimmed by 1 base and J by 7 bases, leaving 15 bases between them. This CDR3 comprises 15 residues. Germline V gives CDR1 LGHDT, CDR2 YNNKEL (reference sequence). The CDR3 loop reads CASSQASSRRNTQYF. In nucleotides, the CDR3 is TGTGCCAGCAGCCAAGCTTCATCGAGGAGGAATACGCAGTATTTT.

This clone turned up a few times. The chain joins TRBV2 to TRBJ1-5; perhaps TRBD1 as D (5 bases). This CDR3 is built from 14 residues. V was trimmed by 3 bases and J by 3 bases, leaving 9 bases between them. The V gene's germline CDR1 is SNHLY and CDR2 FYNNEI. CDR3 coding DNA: TGTGCCAGCAGTGACAGGGCTCTCAATCAGCCCCAGCATTTT. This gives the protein CASSDRALNQPQHF.

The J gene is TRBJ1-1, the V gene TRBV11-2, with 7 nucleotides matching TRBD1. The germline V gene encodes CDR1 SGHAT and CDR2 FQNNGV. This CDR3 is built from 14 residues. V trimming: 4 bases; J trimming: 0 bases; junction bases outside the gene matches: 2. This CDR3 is CASSWGQMNTEAFF. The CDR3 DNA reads TGTGCCAGCAGCTGGGGACAGATGAACACTGAAGCTTTCTTT. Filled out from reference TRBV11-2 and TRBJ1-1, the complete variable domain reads EAGVAQSPRYKIIEKRQSVAFWCNPISGHATLYWYQQILGQGPKLLIQFQNNGVVDDSQLPKDRFSAERLKGVDSTLKIQPAKLEDSAVYLCASSWGQMNTEAFFGQGTRLTVV.

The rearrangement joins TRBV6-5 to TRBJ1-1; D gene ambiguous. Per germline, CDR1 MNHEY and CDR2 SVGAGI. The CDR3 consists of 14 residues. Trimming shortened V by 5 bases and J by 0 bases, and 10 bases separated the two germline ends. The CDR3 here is CASSPFTVNTEAFF. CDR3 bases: TGTGCCAGCAGTCCCTTTACAGTGAACACTGAAGCTTTCTTT.

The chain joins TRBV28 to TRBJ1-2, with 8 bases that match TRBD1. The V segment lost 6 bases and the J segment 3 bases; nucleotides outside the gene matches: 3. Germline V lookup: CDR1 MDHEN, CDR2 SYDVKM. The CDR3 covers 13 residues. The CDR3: CASRPTGDYGYTF. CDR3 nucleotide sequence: TGTGCCAGCAGGCCGACAGGGGACTATGGCTACACCTTC.

CDR3 sequence: CASSYGEGRSNQPQHF. The CDR3, as DNA: TGTGCCAGCAGTTACGGGGAGGGTCGGAGCAATCAGCCCCAGCATTTT. This chain joins TRBV6-5 and TRBJ1-5, with D unclear. V lost 2 bases and J lost 1, with 12 bases in between. The CDR3 runs to 16 residues. Germline values: CDR1 MNHEY, CDR2 SVGAGI.

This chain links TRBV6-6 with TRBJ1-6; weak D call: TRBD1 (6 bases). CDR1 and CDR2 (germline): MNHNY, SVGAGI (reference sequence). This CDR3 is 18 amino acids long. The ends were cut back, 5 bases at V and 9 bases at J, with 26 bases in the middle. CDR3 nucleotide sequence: TGTGCCAGCAGTCTCCGGCCCCTTACAGGGCCGGAAGGTTCACCCCTCCACTTT. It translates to CASSLRPLTGPEGSPLHF.

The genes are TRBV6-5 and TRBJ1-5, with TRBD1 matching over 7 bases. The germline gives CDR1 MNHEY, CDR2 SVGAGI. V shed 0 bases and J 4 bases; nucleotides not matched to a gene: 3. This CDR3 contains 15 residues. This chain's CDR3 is CASSYSNRGNQPQHF. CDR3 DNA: TGTGCCAGCAGTTACTCGAACAGGGGAAATCAGCCCCAGCATTTT.

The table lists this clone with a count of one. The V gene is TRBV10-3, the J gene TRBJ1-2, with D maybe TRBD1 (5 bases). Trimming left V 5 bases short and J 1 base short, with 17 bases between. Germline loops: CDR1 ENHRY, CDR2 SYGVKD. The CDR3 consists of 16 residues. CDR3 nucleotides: TGTGCCATCAGTTTGGGACCCGGAGGGGATAACTATGGCTACACCTTC. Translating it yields CAISLGPGGDNYGYTF.

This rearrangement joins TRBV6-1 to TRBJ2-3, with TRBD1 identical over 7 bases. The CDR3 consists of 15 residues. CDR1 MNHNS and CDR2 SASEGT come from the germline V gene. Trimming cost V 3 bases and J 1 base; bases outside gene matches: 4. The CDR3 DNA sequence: TGTGCCAGCAGTGATATGGGGACAGGCACAGATACGCAGTATTTT. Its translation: CASSDMGTGTDTQYF.

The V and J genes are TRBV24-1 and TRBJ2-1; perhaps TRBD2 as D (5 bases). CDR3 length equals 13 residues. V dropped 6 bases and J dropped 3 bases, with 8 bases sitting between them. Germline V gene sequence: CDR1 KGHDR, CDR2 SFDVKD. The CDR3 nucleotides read TGTGCCACCAGTCGGGATTTCTACAATGAGCAGTTCTTC. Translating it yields CATSRDFYNEQFF.

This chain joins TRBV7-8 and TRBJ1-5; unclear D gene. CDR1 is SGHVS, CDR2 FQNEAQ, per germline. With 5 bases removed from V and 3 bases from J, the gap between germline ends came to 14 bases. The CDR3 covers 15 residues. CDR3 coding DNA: TGTGCCAGCAGCCCCCTGGGGAGTCTCAATCAGCCCCAGCATTTT. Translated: CASSPLGSLNQPQHF.

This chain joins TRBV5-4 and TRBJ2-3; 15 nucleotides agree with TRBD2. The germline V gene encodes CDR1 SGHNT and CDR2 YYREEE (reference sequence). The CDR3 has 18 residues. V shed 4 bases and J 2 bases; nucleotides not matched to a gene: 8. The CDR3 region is CASSPGTSGGLNTDTQYF. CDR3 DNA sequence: TGTGCCAGCAGCCCCGGGACTAGCGGGGGGCTTAACACAGATACGCAGTATTTT.

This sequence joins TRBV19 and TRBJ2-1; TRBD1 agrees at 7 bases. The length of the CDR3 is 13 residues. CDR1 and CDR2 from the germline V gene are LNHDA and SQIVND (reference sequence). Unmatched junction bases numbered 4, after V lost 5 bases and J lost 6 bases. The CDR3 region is CASSSRDSNEQFF. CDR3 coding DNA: TGTGCCAGTAGTTCCCGGGACAGCAATGAGCAGTTCTTC.

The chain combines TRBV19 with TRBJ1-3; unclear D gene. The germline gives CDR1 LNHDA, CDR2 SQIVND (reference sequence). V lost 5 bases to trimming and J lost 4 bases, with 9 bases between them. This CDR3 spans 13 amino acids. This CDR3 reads CASSRSLGNTIYF. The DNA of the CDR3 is TGTGCCAGTAGTCGGTCCCTAGGAAACACCATATATTTT.

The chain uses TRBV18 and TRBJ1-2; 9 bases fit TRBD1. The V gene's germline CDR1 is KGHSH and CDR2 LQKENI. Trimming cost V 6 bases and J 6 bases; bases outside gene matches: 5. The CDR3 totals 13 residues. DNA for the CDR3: TGTGCCAGCTCCCGGACAGGGGAAAATGGCTACACCTTC. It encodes CASSRTGENGYTF.

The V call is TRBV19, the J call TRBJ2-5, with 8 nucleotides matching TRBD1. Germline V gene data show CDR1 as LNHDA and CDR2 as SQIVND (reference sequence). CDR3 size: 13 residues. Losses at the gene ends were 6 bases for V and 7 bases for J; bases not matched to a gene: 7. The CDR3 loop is CASSPTGVVTQYF. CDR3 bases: TGTGCCAGTAGCCCGACAGGGGTGGTGACCCAGTACTTC.

The CDR3 region is CASSQDRTTGGQPQHF. The CDR3 DNA reads TGCGCCAGCAGCCAAGATCGAACGACAGGCGGTCAGCCCCAGCATTTT. The chain recombines TRBV4-1 with TRBJ1-5, with D perhaps TRBD1 (6 bases). Looked up from germline, CDR1 is MGHRA and CDR2 is YSYEKL. The CDR3 has 16 amino acids. Trimming removed 0 bases from V and 6 bases from J, with 15 bases in between.

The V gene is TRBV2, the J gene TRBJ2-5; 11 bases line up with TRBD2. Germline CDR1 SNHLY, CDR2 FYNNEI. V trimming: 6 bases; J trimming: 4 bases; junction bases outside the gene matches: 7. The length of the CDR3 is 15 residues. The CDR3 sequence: CASSVTSGGGETQYF. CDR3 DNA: TGTGCCAGCAGCGTCACTAGCGGGGGAGGAGAGACCCAGTACTTC.

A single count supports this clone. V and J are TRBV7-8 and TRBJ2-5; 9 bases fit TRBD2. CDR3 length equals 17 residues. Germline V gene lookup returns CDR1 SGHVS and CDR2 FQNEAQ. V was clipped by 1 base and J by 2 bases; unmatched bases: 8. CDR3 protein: CASSLGGLAGLQETQYF. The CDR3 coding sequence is TGTGCCAGCAGCTTAGGCGGTCTAGCGGGACTTCAAGAGACCCAGTACTTC.

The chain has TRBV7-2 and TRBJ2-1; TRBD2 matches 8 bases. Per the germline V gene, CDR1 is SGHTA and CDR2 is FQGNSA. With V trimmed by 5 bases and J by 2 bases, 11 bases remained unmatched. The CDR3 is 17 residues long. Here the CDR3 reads CASSLYGGTRPYNEQFF. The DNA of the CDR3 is TGTGCCAGCAGCCTGTACGGGGGGACTAGACCCTACAATGAGCAGTTCTTC. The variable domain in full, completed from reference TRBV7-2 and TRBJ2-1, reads GAGVSQSPSNKVTEKGKDVELRCDPISGHTALYWYRQSLGQGLEFLIYFQGNSAPDKSGLPSDRFSAERTGGSVSTLTIQRTQQEDSAVYLCASSLYGGTRPYNEQFFGPGTRLTVL.